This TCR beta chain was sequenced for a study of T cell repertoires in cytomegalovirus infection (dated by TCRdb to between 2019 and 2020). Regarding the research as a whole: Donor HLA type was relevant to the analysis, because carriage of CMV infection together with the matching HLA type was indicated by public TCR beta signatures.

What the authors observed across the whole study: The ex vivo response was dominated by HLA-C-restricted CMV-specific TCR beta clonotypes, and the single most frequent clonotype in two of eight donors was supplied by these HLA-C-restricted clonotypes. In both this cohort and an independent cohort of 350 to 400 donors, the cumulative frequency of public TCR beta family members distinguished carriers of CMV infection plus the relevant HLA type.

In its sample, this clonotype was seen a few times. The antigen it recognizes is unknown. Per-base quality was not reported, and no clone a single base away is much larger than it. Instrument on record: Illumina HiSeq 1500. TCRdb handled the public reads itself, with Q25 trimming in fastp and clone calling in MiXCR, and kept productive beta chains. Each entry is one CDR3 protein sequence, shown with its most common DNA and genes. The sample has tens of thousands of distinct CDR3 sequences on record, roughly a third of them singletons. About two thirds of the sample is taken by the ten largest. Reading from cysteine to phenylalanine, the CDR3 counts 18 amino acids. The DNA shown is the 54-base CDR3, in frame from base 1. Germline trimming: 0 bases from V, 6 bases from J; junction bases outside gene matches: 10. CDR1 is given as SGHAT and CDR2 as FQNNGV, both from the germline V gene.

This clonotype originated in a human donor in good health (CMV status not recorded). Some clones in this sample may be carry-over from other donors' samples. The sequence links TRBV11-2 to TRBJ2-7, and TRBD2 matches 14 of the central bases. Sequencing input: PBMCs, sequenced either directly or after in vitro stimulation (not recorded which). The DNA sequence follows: TGTGCCAGCAGCTTAGATACCTGGGGACTAGCGGGGGCTCGCGAGCAGTACTTC. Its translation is CASSLDTWGLAGAREQYF.